The next 20 T cell receptor beta chains were all read from a single sample in a study of blood T cells in healthy people across ages. Using a J-beta primer mix together with a sample-barcoded 5' primer, a second PCR was run for about 6 to 11 cycles. TCRdb used MiXCR to reprocess the 5' RACE reads, holding one entry per CDR3 protein. The sample includes about 560,000 distinct CDR3 sequences, 27% of them seen just once. This same sample was also part of a study on T cells of mothers and their children.

Sequenced sample: blood. The receptors here all came from a boy under 10 years old in good health.

The chain carries TRBV9 and TRBJ2-5; tentatively, D is TRBD2 (6 bases). The CDR3 runs to 15 residues. With 2 bases removed from V and 1 base from J, the gap between germline ends came to 12 bases. The germline gives CDR1 SGDLS, CDR2 YYNGEE. The CDR3 bases are TGTGCCAGCAGCGTTGCGGGACTGCCCCAAGAGACCCAGTACTTC. The encoded protein is CASSVAGLPQETQYF.

The chain links TRBV19 to TRBJ2-5; 10 nucleotides match TRBD1. TRBJ2-1 matches the DNA end more closely, so the J call is doubtful. The length of the CDR3 is 16 residues. Looked up from germline, CDR1 is LNHDA and CDR2 is SQIVND (reference sequence). The CDR3 sequence: CASSIGPGTGVNEQFF. Here the CDR3 DNA reads TGTGCCAGTAGTATAGGCCCCGGGACAGGGGTCAATGAGCAGTTCTTC.

The rearrangement uses TRBV2 and TRBJ2-5; D gene uncertain. The CDR3 runs 13 residues. V was cut by 7 bases and J by 5 bases, with 14 bases left in between. Germline CDR1 reads SNHLY; CDR2 reads FYNNEI. The CDR3 loop reads CASIRTLSETQYF. CDR3 DNA: TGTGCCAGCATTAGGACGCTGAGCGAGACCCAGTACTTC.

The chain is built from TRBV12-3 or TRBV12-4 and TRBJ2-7; 12 nucleotides match TRBD2. V was clipped by 6 bases and J by 1 base; unmatched bases: 4. This CDR3 has 15 amino acids. The CDR3 spells CASRETSGGSYEQYF. CDR3 bases: TGTGCCAGCAGAGAAACTAGCGGGGGGTCCTACGAGCAGTACTTC.

The chain has TRBV10-3 and TRBJ1-5; D is perhaps TRBD1 (5 bases). Trimming removed 3 bases at V and 9 bases at J, with 9 bases between. Germline CDR1 reads ENHRY; CDR2 reads SYGVKD. The CDR3 contains 12 residues. The CDR3 loop is CAISDFQGPQHF. The CDR3 DNA is TGTGCCATCAGTGATTTCCAGGGGCCCCAGCATTTT.

The V and J genes are TRBV6-5 and TRBJ2-7; 9 nucleotides align to TRBD1. The junction had 9 bases not matched to a gene; V was cut back by 2 bases and J by 7 bases. The CDR3 contains 15 residues. From germline, CDR1 is MNHEY and CDR2 SVGAGI. The CDR3 DNA reads TGTGCCAGCAGTTACGGGGGACAGGGCGTGGGAGAGCAGTACTTC. Amino acids: CASSYGGQGVGEQYF.

The chain joins TRBV9 to TRBJ2-1, with D perhaps assigned TRBD1 or TRBD2 (5 bases each). CDR3 length equals 13 residues. V was shortened by 0 bases and J by 15 bases, with 16 bases between the two germline ends. Per germline, CDR1 SGDLS and CDR2 YYNGEE. The CDR3 DNA reads TGTGCCAGCAGCGTAGGGGACCCCGCGCGTCTGTTCTTC. Protein product: CASSVGDPARLFF.

This clonotype was found a few times. Compared with germline, one end of the junction differs, possibly owing to a read error. The chain has TRBV29-1 and TRBJ2-5; perhaps TRBD1 as D (6 bases). Near its end, the DNA agrees better with TRBJ2-1, so the J call may be wrong. The CDR3 is 13 amino acids. Germline CDR1 reads SQVTM; CDR2 reads ANQGSEA. CDR3 sequence reads: CSAEYRENSEQFF. The CDR3 bases are TGCAGCGCTGAATACAGGGAAAACAGTGAGCAGTTCTTC.

The genes are TRBV7-9 and TRBJ1-1, with 7 bases aligning to TRBD1. J lost 5 bases, V lost 1 base, and 4 bases had no gene match. CDR1 and CDR2 from the germline V gene are SEHNR and FQNEAQ (reference sequence). The CDR3 covers 14 residues. CDR3 protein: CASSLEGARTEAFF. CDR3 in DNA: TGTGCCAGCAGCTTAGAGGGGGCGCGGACTGAAGCTTTCTTT.

This chain links TRBV15 with TRBJ2-1; D not resolved. Germline-derived CDR1 and CDR2 are LNHNV and YYDKDF (reference sequence). V dropped 0 bases and J dropped 3 bases, with 6 bases sitting between them. This CDR3 region has 14 residues. The CDR3 reads CATSRDRFYNEQFF. DNA for the CDR3: TGTGCCACCAGCAGAGATCGCTTCTACAATGAGCAGTTCTTC.

This clonotype was seen only a few times. The chain has TRBV4-1 and TRBJ2-1; D remains ambiguous. CDR1 and CDR2 from the germline V gene are MGHRA and YSYEKL. The CDR3 consists of 14 residues. With 4 bases removed from V and 4 bases from J, the gap between germline ends came to 11 bases. CDR3 sequence: CASSRTHPYNEQFF. CDR3 nucleotides: TGCGCCAGCAGCCGTACGCACCCGTACAATGAGCAGTTCTTC.

This clonotype has just a few counts. The V call is TRBV6-6, the J call TRBJ2-1; tentative D call: TRBD1 (5 bases). Trimming cost V 0 bases and J 3 bases, with 15 bases left between them. The CDR3 consists of 17 residues. Germline-derived CDR1 and CDR2 are MNHNY and SVGAGI (reference sequence). The CDR3 region has the DNA TGTGCCAGCAGTTACTCCCCCCCGCAGGGTGTCTACAATGAGCAGTTCTTC. It encodes CASSYSPPQGVYNEQFF.

This clonotype has a handful of counts. The junction departs from germline at one end; a sequencing error may be responsible. The chain uses TRBV5-1 and TRBJ1-2; D uncertain. CDR1 SGHRS and CDR2 YFSETQ come from the germline V gene. The CDR3 is 16 amino acids. In nucleotides, the CDR3 is TGCGCCAGCAGTTTGGATTACGGGCCGTTTAACTATGGCTACACCTTC. It translates to CASSLDYGPFNYGYTF.

This clonotype came up a few times. The chain links TRBV20-1 to TRBJ1-1; D gene uncertain. Trimming stripped 0 bases from V and 0 bases from J, with 14 bases between. The CDR3 spans 16 residues. Per germline, CDR1 DFQATT and CDR2 SNEGSKA (reference sequence). The CDR3 is CSARDGRRQVNTEAFF. CDR3 nucleotide sequence: TGCAGTGCTAGAGATGGTAGAAGGCAAGTGAACACTGAAGCTTTCTTT.

This chain joins TRBV5-1 and TRBJ2-2; D might be TRBD1 (5 bases). Trimming took off 7 bases at V and 1 base at J, with 14 bases between the two ends. The CDR3 loop spans 15 amino acids. Germline loops: CDR1 SGHRS, CDR2 YFSETQ. The CDR3 loop reads CASGARTGNTGELFF. CDR3 coding DNA: TGCGCCAGCGGCGCCCGAACAGGGAACACCGGGGAGCTGTTTTTT.

This clonotype was observed a few times. The chain couples TRBV7-2 to TRBJ2-5; a possible D gene is TRBD2 (5 bases). The CDR3 covers 15 residues. V gave up 5 bases and J gave up 5 bases, with 18 bases separating them. The germline gives CDR1 SGHTA, CDR2 FQGNSA. The CDR3 DNA reads as TGTGCCAGCAGCCCGCCCCGAGCGGCGGGTGAGACCCAGTACTTC. This sequence encodes CASSPPRAAGETQYF.

This clonotype was seen more than once but under ten times. The rearrangement joins TRBV4-3 to TRBJ2-5, with TRBD2 identical over 9 bases. The DNA end lines up better with TRBJ2-1; the J call may be wrong. The germline V gene encodes CDR1 LGHNA and CDR2 YSLEER. This CDR3 contains 20 residues. In nucleotides, the CDR3 is TGCGCCAGCAGCCAAGATTGGAGGCCTAGCGGGATTGTGGGGGACAATGAGCAGTTCTTC. Its protein is CASSQDWRPSGIVGDNEQFF.

This clonotype was seen a few times. This chain connects TRBV5-5 to TRBJ1-5; 8 nucleotides agree with TRBD1. CDR1 is SGHKS, CDR2 YYEKEE, per germline (reference sequence). This CDR3 has 14 residues. The V gene end was trimmed by 8 bases and the J gene end by 7 bases; junction bases not matched to a gene: 11. CDR3: CASRKGQGGQPQHF. In nucleotides, the CDR3 is TGTGCCAGTAGGAAAGGACAGGGAGGACAGCCCCAGCATTTT.

The CDR3 loop is CASSYSEGRGETQYF. CDR3 nucleotide sequence: TGTGCCAGCAGTTACTCGGAGGGAAGGGGGGAGACCCAGTACTTC. The chain has TRBV6-6 and TRBJ2-5; the D gene could be TRBD1 or TRBD2 (6 bases each). Germline V gives CDR1 MNHNY, CDR2 SVGAGI (reference sequence). The CDR3 consists of 15 residues. Between the trimmed V and J ends, which lost 0 bases and 5 bases, there was a span of 13 bases.

This clonotype has only a few counts. Lacking the conserved final phenylalanine or tryptophan, this CDR3 likely reflects a read error. The limits of the CDR3 on the DNA are not certain, so only TCRdb's listed CDR3 is given. The chain carries TRBV7-9 and TRBJ2-5; TRBD2, the table's D call, was not compared with the DNA. The CDR3 spans 15 amino acids, including both terminal residues. CDR1 and CDR2 from the germline V gene are SEHNR and FQNEAQ (reference sequence). This CDR3 reads CASSLASGSFQTLYI.